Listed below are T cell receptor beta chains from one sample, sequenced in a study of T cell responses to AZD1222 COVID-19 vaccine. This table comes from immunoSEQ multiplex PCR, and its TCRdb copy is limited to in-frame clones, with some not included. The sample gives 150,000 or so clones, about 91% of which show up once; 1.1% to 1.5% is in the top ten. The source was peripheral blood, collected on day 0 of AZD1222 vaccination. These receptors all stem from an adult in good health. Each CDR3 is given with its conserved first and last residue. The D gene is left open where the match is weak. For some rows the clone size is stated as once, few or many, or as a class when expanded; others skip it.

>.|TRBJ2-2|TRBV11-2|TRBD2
TGTGCCAGCAGGCGTATTAGACTAGCAGGAAACACCGGGGAGCTGTTTTTT
CASRRIRLAGNTGELFF
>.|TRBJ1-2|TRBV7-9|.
TGTGCCAGCAGCTTCGGGACGGGGGGGTATGGCTACACCTTC
CASSFGTGGYGYTF
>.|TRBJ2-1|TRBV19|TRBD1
TGTGCCAGTAGGCTTAGGACAGGGGACGATGAGCAGTTCTTC
CASRLRTGDDEQFF
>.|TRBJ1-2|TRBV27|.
TGTGCATCAAGGGGTCCCTATGGCTACACCTTC
CASRGPYGYTF
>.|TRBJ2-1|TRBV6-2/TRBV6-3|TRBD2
TGTGCCAGCAGCCCCGGGACTAGCGGGGAGGATGAGCAGTTCTTC
CASSPGTSGEDEQFF
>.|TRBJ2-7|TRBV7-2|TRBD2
TGTGCCAGCAGCTACCGACTAGCGGGCCACGAGCAGTACTTC
CASSYRLAGHEQYF
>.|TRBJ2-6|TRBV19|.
TGTGCCAGTAGGTTAACCGGGTCGTCCTTATTTTTCTCTGGGGCCAACGTCCTGACTTTC
CASRLTGSSLFFSGANVLTF
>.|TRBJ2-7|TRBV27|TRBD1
TGTGCCAGCAGTCCGTACCGACAGGGCATCTCCGAGCAGTACTTC
CASSPYRQGISEQYF
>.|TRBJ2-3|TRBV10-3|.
TGTGCCATCAGTGATACAGTGAGCACAGATACGCAGTATTTT
CAISDTVSTDTQYF
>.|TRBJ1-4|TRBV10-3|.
TGTGCCATCAGTGATTGGACAGTAGAGTCTGCAACTAATGAAAAACTGTTTTTT
CAISDWTVESATNEKLFF
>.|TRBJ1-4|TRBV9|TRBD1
TGTGCCAGCAGCGGCCGACAGGGACCACTGTTTTTT
CASSGRQGPLFF
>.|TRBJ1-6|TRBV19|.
TGTGCCAGCAGAAACTATAATTCACCCCTCCACTTT
CASRNYNSPLHF
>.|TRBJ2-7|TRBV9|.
TGTGCCAGCAGCCCCTCTAACAGGCATGACGAGCAGTACTTC
CASSPSNRHDEQYF
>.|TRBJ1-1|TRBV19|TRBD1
TGTGCCAGTAGTATTCAGGGGGCGCCCACTGAAGCTTTCTTT
CASSIQGAPTEAFF
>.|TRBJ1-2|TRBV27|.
TGTGCCAGCAGTTTATCGATAGGGGCGCCCTATGGCTACACCTTC
CASSLSIGAPYGYTF
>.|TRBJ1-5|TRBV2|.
TGTGCCAGCAGTGATCGGAGCAGGCGAAACCAGCCCCAGCATTTT
CASSDRSRRNQPQHF
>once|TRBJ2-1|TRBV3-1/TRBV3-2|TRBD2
TGTGCCAGCAGCCCAGAGACTAGCGGGAGGGCTGGCTTCCGTGAGCAGTTCTTC
CASSPETSGRAGFREQFF
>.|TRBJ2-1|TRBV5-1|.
TGCGCCAGCACCCCACACGCGGGGGCAGAGAGTGAGCAGTTCTTC
CASTPHAGAESEQFF
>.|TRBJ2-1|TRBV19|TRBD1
TGTGCCAGTAAGCAGGGGGTTAAGGGCTACAATGAGCAGTTCTTC
CASKQGVKGYNEQFF
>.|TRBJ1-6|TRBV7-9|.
TGTGCCAGCAGCTTAGGGGCCCTCGGGGAGGGTAATTCACCCCTCCACTTT
CASSLGALGEGNSPLHF
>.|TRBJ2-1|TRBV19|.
TGTGCCAGTAGTATAGGGGGTGAGCAGTTCTTC
CASSIGGEQFF
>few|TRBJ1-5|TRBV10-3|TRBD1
TGTGCCATCAGCCCCGGGACAGAGAATCAGCCCCAGCATTTT
CAISPGTENQPQHF
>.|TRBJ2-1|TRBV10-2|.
TGCGCCAGCGGACTGACAGATGGCGGTGAGCAGTTCTTC
CASGLTDGGEQFF
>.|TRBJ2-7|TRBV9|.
TGTGCCAGCAGCGACCGACTCTATACGAACGAGCAGTACTTC
CASSDRLYTNEQYF
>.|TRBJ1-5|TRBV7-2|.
TGTGCCAGCAGCTTAGCTAGGGTTTCAAGCAATCAGCCCCAGCATTTT
CASSLARVSSNQPQHF
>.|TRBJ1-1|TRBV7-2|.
TGTGCCAGCAGCTTGAGCCAGGGGACCGTTGAAGCTTTCTTT
CASSLSQGTVEAFF
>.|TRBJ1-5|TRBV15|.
TGTGCCACCAGCAGGGTTGGCAGATATAGCAATCAGCCCCAGCATTTT
CATSRVGRYSNQPQHF
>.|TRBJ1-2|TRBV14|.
TGTGCCAGCAGTCACGGGACTGCCTTATACGGCTACACCTTC
CASSHGTALYGYTF
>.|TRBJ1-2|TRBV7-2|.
TGTGCCAGCAGCCAGACCCGACAAGGGCTAGGGTATGGCTACACCTTC
CASSQTRQGLGYGYTF
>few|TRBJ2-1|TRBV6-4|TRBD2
TGTGCCAGCAGTGGGACTAGCGGCTCCTACAATGAGCAGTTCTTC
CASSGTSGSYNEQFF
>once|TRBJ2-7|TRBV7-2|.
TGTGCCAGCAGCTTAACAGGGATCGAGCAGTACTTC
CASSLTGIEQYF
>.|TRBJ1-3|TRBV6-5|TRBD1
TGTGCCAGCAGACGAACAGGGGCCGGAAACACCATATATTTT
CASRRTGAGNTIYF
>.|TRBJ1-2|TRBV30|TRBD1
TGTGCCTGGAGTGTACAACACCCGGGACAGGGATATGGCTACACCTTC
CAWSVQHPGQGYGYTF